These 20 T cell receptor beta chains were all obtained from the same sample, sequenced in a study of T cells after yellow fever vaccination. TCRdb redid the calling of the 5' RACE reads with MiXCR, one entry per CDR3 protein. The sample lists about 580,000 distinct CDR3 sequences, 17% occurring once. Sample: PBMCs, taken about 5 days after the first yellow fever vaccination. The receptors were sampled from a man between 18 and 35 years old who received the YFV17D yellow fever vaccine.

This clonotype occurred a few times. This chain uses TRBV5-4 with TRBJ2-3; D might be TRBD1 (6 bases). Germline values: CDR1 SGHNT, CDR2 YYREEE (reference sequence). Trimming stripped 4 bases from V and 0 bases from J, with 12 bases between. The length of the CDR3 is 15 residues. In nucleotides, the CDR3 is TGTGCCAGCAGCCACGGACAGACTAGCACAGATACGCAGTATTTT. It translates to CASSHGQTSTDTQYF.

The rearrangement uses TRBV7-2 and TRBJ2-5; TRBD1 might be the D (5 bases). Trimming shortened V by 2 bases and J by 5 bases, and 9 bases separated the two germline ends. CDR3 length: 13 amino acids. Germline V CDR1 and CDR2: SGHTA, FQGNSA. Written as DNA, the CDR3 is TGTGCCAGCAGCTTAAGGGGCCCGGAGACCCAGTACTTC. Translated: CASSLRGPETQYF.

This clonotype appeared a few times. V gene TRBV29-1 combines with J gene TRBJ1-5, with 7 positions matching TRBD1. The CDR3 covers 13 residues. The germline V gene has CDR1 SQVTM and CDR2 ANQGSEA. After removal of 6 bases from V and 5 bases from J, the junction contained 7 bases not matched to a gene. The CDR3 DNA follows: TGCAGCGTAGCGACAGGGAACCATCAGCCCCAGCATTTT. It yields the protein CSVATGNHQPQHF.

This rearrangement joins TRBV24-1 to TRBJ2-3; D tentatively reads TRBD1 or TRBD2 (5 bases each). This CDR3 is 15 amino acids long. Germline loops: CDR1 KGHDR, CDR2 SFDVKD. The V end was cut by 3 bases, the J end by 4 bases, with 13 bases between. CDR3 nucleotide sequence: TGTGCCACCAGTGATGCCGGAAAGGGACCAGATACGCAGTATTTT. Its protein is CATSDAGKGPDTQYF.

The chain joins TRBV28 to TRBJ2-7; the D gene is possibly TRBD1 (6 bases). The CDR3 is 12 amino acids. Germline lookup yields CDR1 MDHEN and CDR2 SYDVKM. V was clipped by 5 bases and J by 7 bases, with 12 bases between them. This CDR3 is CASSTDRREQYV. The CDR3 bases are TGTGCCAGCAGTACCGACAGGAGAGAGCAGTACGTC.

This clonotype was found a few times. This sequence joins TRBV21-1 and TRBJ1-6. TRBV21-1 is a documented pseudogene. The CDR3 length is 15 residues. The chain's CDR3 is CASSKGERYRSPLHF. The CDR3 DNA sequence: TGTGCCAGCAGCAAAGGGGAACGGTATCGGTCACCCCTCCACTTT.

CDR3 bases: TGTGCCAGCAGCTTAAGGGCGGGGGGGCCTAGCACAGATACGCAGTATTTT. As protein: CASSLRAGGPSTDTQYF. The chain uses TRBV7-2 and TRBJ2-3; 9 nucleotides agree with TRBD2. With 2 bases clipped from V and 0 bases from J, the junction kept 6 bases outside the gene matches. Germline V gene sequence: CDR1 SGHTA, CDR2 FQGNSA. The CDR3 contains 17 residues.

This clonotype was counted between two and nine times. The J gene is TRBJ1-2, the V gene TRBV5-6; 9 bases fit TRBD1. The trim removed 4 bases at V and 8 bases at J, leaving 9 bases unmatched. The CDR3 covers 14 residues. CDR1 SGHDT and CDR2 YYEEEE come from the germline V gene. CDR3 sequence: CASSRSGTGSGYTF. The CDR3, as DNA: TGTGCCAGCAGCCGATCCGGGACAGGGTCCGGCTACACCTTC.

The chain uses TRBV5-1 and TRBJ1-1, with D perhaps matching TRBD1 (5 bases). V dropped 1 base and J dropped 1 base, with 8 bases sitting between them. This CDR3 spans 14 amino acids. Germline loops: CDR1 SGHRS, CDR2 YFSETQ. The DNA for the CDR3 is TGCGCCAGCAGCTTGCCGGGGCGGAACACTGAAGCTTTCTTT. It is translated as CASSLPGRNTEAFF.

The V and J genes are TRBV6-5 and TRBJ1-2; 7 bases fit TRBD1. Germline loops: CDR1 MNHEY, CDR2 SVGAGI. V shed 6 bases, J shed 6 bases, and the junction held 7 bases outside the gene matches. The CDR3 spans 13 residues. The CDR3 bases are TGTGCCAGCAGAAAAGACAGGGTTGATGGCTACACCTTC. It codes for CASRKDRVDGYTF.

The J gene is TRBJ2-7, the V gene TRBV7-9; possibly TRBD2 for D (6 bases). The length of the CDR3 is 14 residues. CDR1 SEHNR and CDR2 FQNEAQ come from the germline V gene (reference sequence). V was pared by 5 bases and J by 5 bases, with 16 bases between. The CDR3 DNA reads TGTGCCAGCAGCCCCCGGGACTTCAACCACGAGCAGTACTTC. Translation gives CASSPRDFNHEQYF. The full variable domain, with the rest looked up from reference TRBV7-9 and TRBJ2-7, is DTGVSQNPRHKITKRGQNVTFRCDPISEHNRLYWYRQTLGQGPEFLTYFQNEAQLEKSRLLSDRFSAERPKGSFSTLEIQRTEQGDSAMYLCASSPRDFNHEQYFGPGTRLTVT.

This clonotype was picked up a small number of times. The chain recombines TRBV5-6 with TRBJ1-4; possible D gene TRBD1, 5 bases. CDR1 SGHDT and CDR2 YYEEEE come from the germline V gene. V dropped 2 bases and J dropped 8 bases, with 13 bases sitting between them. CDR3 length equals 14 residues. The chain's CDR3 is CASSLGARREKLFF. The DNA for the CDR3 is TGTGCCAGCAGCTTAGGGGCGCGTCGGGAAAAACTGTTTTTT.

The rearrangement joins TRBV5-1 to TRBJ1-2; TRBD1 agrees at 9 bases. The germline V gene has CDR1 SGHRS and CDR2 YFSETQ. This CDR3 spans 14 amino acids. V shed 4 bases and J 4 bases; nucleotides not matched to a gene: 5. CDR3 amino acids: CASSDGQGFYGYTF. CDR3 DNA sequence: TGCGCCAGCAGCGACGGACAGGGGTTCTATGGCTACACCTTC.

This clonotype occurred a few times. The V and J genes are TRBV7-3 and TRBJ2-1; possible D gene TRBD1, 6 bases. V was trimmed by 2 bases and J by 0 bases, leaving 17 bases between them. This CDR3 has 18 residues. Looked up from germline, CDR1 is SGHTA and CDR2 is FQGTGA. CDR3 nucleotides: TGTGCCAGCAGCTTACGTGGGGTGAAACAGGGCTCCTACAATGAGCAGTTCTTC. It translates to CASSLRGVKQGSYNEQFF.

This chain links TRBV2 with TRBJ1-1; D unresolved. V lost 3 bases to trimming and J lost 0 bases, with 5 bases between them. Looked up from germline, CDR1 is SNHLY and CDR2 is FYNNEI. CDR3 length equals 13 residues. The CDR3 region is CASSDSLNTEAFF. The CDR3 DNA reads TGTGCCAGCAGTGACTCGCTGAACACTGAAGCTTTCTTT.

The chain links TRBV5-6 to TRBJ2-6, with unresolved D. The CDR3 spans 14 residues. CDR1 is SGHDT and CDR2 is YYEEEE in the germline V gene. V was clipped by 4 bases and J by 0 bases, with 5 bases between them. Here the CDR3 DNA reads TGTGCCAGCAGCGTCTACTCTGGGGCCAACGTCCTGACTTTC. It yields the protein CASSVYSGANVLTF.

This chain uses TRBV4-3 with TRBJ2-3; D gene ambiguous. This CDR3 spans 14 amino acids. Trimming took off 0 bases at V and 0 bases at J, with 4 bases between the two ends. CDR1 is LGHNA, CDR2 YSLEER, per germline. In nucleotides, the CDR3 is TGCGCCAGCAGCCAAGATACCAGCACAGATACGCAGTATTTT. It is translated as CASSQDTSTDTQYF.

The rearrangement uses TRBV28 and TRBJ1-2; D uncertain. The CDR3 consists of 18 residues. V gave up 8 bases and J gave up 2 bases, with 27 bases separating them. From germline, CDR1 is MDHEN and CDR2 SYDVKM. CDR3 sequence (DNA): TGTGCCAGCCGCATCAACTCCTTCCTCGAGTCGCAGAACTATGGCTACACCTTC. It translates to CASRINSFLESQNYGYTF.

This chain uses TRBV7-2 with TRBJ2-1, with D uncertain. The CDR3 length is 16 residues. Germline loops: CDR1 SGHTA, CDR2 FQGNSA. With 4 bases removed from V and 1 base from J, the gap between germline ends came to 14 bases. The CDR3 DNA reads as TGTGCCAGCAGCTCCTACCCGTTGACTTCCTACAATGAGCAGTTCTTC. Its translation is CASSSYPLTSYNEQFF.

The rearrangement uses TRBV11-2 and TRBJ1-2; D remains ambiguous. The CDR3 is made up of 12 amino acids. From germline, CDR1 is SGHAT and CDR2 FQNNGV. Between the trimmed V and J ends, which lost 7 bases and 4 bases, there was a span of 10 bases. CDR3 amino acids: CASTEGSYGYTF. The CDR3 DNA sequence: TGTGCCAGCACGGAGGGCAGCTATGGCTACACCTTC.